The present TCR beta chain was sequenced within a study of T-cell reconstitution after alpha-beta-depleted transplantation in children. CDR3 length equals 16 residues. CDR1 MNHEY and CDR2 SMNVEV come from the germline V gene (reference sequence). V lost 1 base, J lost 0 bases, and 11 bases lay in between. Details on this clonotype: The antigen remains unidentified.

Unique molecular identifiers were incorporated into the prepared TCRbeta library. TCRdb ran MiXCR on the PCR reads and lists one entry per CDR3 protein. The sample contains around 670,000 distinct CDR3 sequences, less than 15% of which appear only once. General study points: A year had passed since transplant, and T-cell counts and diversity by then came mostly from newly produced T cells. For some patients, TCRbeta diversity was high at day 60 because of recipient T cells and thymic progenitors that survived. As was reported, about two months after transplant, alpha-beta T cells came from several hundred expanded graft clones.

This sample comprised PBMCs, obtained before TCRalphabeta/CD19-depleted stem cell transplant. J is TRBJ2-3 and V is TRBV27; D call uncertain. The TCR sequence derives from a girl between 2 and 10 years old with congenital amegakaryocytic thrombocytopenia, due to receive a stem cell transplant. Here the CDR3 reads CASSLYDTPSTDTQYF. In nucleotides, the CDR3 is TGTGCCAGCAGTTTATATGACACCCCTAGCACAGATACGCAGTATTTT.